This T cell receptor (beta chain) was recorded in a study of metastatic and nonmetastatic thyroid tumors. Overall study context: It was across blood and tumor or nodule tissue from malignant and benign thyroid patients that repertoires were compared.

The CDR3 spans 15 residues. J was trimmed by 5 bases and V by 6 bases; bases with no gene match: 12. Germline V lookup: CDR1 SGHTA, CDR2 FQGNSA. Methods used by the authors: The study took CDR3 differences across clinicopathological groups and made a distant-metastasis classifier for papillary thyroid cancer from them. TCRdb recomputed clones from the PCR reads via MiXCR. The V and J calls and clone size come from TCRdb's table, not from the authors' own analysis. The table includes 35,000 or so clones, roughly a sixth detected once. Patients had received no treatment of any kind before thyroid surgery.

This TCR was sampled from a male donor with papillary thyroid cancer or a benign thyroid nodule (not recorded which). Some clones in this sample may be carry-over from other donors' samples. The J gene is TRBJ1-2, the V gene TRBV7-2; 7 bases are shared with TRBD1. Sequenced sample: blood. The CDR3 is CASRQGGRALYGYTF. CDR3 sequence (DNA): TGTGCCAGCAGGCAAGGGGGCCGGGCCCTATATGGCTACACCTTC.